The entry that follows covers one T cell receptor beta chain sequence. The data were obtained in a study of cytomegalovirus exposure and HLA in healthy donors. With 60 Vbeta and 13 Jbeta primers, the PCR was carried out. The method was immunoSEQ multiplex PCR; TCRdb's version includes in-frame clones alone and lacks a portion of them. This sample has 150,000 to 200,000 clones; roughly 81% occur once, and the top ten carry 4.9%. This CDR3 comprises 16 residues. V lost 0 bases and J 3 bases, leaving 15 bases between the germline ends. The germline V gene has CDR1 MNHNS and CDR2 SASEGT. The genes are TRBV6-1 and TRBJ2-7; D might be TRBD1 (7 bases). The source material was PBMCs. The TCR was taken from a woman in her late teens or twenties in good health and CMV-seropositive. CDR3 bases: TGTGCCAGCAGTGAAGCGCCCGGGACAGCGGGCTACGAGCAGTACTTC. Translating it yields CASSEAPGTAGYEQYF.